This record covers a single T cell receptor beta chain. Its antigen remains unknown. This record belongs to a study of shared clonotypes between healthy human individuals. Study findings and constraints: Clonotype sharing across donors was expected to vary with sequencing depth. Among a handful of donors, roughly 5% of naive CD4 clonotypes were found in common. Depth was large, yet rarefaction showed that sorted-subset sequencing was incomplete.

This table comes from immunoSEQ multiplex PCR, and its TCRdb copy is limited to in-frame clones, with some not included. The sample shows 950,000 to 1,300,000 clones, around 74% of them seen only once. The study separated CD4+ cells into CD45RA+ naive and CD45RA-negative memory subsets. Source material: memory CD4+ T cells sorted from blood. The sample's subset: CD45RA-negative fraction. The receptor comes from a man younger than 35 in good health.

The CDR3 protein is CASTNRGLSGNTIYF. The CDR3, as DNA: TGTGCCAGTACCAACAGGGGGCTATCTGGAAACACCATATATTTT. The V and J genes are TRBV19 and TRBJ1-3; 9 positions match TRBD1. The germline V gene encodes CDR1 LNHDA and CDR2 SQIVND (reference sequence). V shed 7 bases and J 1 base; nucleotides not matched to a gene: 5. The CDR3 contains 15 residues.